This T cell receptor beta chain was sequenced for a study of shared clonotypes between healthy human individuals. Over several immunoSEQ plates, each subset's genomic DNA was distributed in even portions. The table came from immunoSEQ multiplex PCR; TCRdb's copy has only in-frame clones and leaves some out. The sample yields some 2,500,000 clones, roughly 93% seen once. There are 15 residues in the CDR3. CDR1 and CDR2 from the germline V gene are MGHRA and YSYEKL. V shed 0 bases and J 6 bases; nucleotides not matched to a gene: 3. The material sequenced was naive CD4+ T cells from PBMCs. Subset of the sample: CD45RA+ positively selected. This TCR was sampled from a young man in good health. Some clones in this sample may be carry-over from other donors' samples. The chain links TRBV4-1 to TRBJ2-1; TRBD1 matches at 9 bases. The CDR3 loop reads CASSQDRDRVNEQFF. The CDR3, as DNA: TGCGCCAGCAGCCAAGACCGGGACAGGGTCAATGAGCAGTTCTTC.